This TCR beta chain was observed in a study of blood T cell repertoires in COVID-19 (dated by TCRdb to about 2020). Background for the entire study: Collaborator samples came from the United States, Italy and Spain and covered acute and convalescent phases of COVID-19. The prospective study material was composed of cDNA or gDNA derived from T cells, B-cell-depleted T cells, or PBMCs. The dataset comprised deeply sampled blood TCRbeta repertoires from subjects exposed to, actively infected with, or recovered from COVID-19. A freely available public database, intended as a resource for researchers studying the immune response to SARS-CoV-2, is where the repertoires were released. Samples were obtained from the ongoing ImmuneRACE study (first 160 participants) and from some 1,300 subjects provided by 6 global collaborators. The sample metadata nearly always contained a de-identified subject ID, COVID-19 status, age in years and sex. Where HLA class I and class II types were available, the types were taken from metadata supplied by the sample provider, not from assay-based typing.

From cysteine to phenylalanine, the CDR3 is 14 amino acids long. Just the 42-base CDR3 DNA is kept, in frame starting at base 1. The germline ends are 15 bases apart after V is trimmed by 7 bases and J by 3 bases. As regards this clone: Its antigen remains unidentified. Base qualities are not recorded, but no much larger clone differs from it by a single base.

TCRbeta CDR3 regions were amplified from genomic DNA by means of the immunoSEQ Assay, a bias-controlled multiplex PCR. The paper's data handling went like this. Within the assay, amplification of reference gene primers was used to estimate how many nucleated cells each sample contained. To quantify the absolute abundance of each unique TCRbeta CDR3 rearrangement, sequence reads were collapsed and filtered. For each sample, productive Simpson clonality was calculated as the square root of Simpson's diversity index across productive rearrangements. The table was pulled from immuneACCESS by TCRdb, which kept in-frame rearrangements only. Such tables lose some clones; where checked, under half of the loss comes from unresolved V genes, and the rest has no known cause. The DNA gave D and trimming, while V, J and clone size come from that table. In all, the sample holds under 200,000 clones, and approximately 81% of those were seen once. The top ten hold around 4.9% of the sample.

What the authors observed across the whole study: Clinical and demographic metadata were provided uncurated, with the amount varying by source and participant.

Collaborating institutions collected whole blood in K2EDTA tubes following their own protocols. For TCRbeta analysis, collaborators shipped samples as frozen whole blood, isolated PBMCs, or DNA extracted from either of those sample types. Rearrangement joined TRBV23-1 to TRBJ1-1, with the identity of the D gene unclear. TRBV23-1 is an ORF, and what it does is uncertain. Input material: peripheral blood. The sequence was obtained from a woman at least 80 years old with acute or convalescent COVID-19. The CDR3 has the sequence CASNGGDRDTEAFF. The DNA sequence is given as TGCGCCAGCAACGGCGGGGATCGGGACACTGAAGCTTTCTTT.